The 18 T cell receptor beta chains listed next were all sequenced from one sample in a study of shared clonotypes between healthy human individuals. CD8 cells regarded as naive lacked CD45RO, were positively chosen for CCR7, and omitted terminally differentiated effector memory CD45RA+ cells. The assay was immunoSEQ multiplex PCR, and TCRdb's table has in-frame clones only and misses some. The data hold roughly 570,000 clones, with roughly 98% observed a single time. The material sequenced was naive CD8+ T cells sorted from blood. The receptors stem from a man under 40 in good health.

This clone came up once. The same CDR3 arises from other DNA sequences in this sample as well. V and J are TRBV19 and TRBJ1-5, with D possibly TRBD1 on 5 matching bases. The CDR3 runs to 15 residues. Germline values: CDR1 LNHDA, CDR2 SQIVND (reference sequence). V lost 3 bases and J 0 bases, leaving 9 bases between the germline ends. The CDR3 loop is CASSIGAYSNQPQHF. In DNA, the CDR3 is TGTGCCAGTAGTATTGGGGCGTATAGCAATCAGCCCCAGCATTTT. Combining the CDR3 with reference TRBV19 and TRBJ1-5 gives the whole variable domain DGGITQSPKYLFRKEGQNVTLSCEQNLNHDAMYWYRQDPGQGLRLIYYSQIVNDFQKGDIAEGYSVSREKKESFPLTVTSAQKNPTAFYLCASSIGAYSNQPQHFGDGTRLSIL.

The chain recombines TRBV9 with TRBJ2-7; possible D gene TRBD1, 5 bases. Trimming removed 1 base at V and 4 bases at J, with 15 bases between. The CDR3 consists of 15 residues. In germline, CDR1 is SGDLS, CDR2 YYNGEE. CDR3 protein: CASSVRQSPLYEQYF. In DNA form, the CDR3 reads TGTGCCAGCAGCGTACGACAGAGTCCATTATACGAGCAGTACTTC.

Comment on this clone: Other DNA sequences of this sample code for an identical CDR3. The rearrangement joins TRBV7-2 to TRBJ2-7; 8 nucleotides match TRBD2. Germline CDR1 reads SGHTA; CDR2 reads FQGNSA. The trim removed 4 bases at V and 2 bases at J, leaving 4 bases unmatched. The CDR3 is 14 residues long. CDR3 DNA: TGTGCCAGCAGCTCACCGGGACTAGCCTACGAGCAGTACTTC. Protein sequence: CASSSPGLAYEQYF.

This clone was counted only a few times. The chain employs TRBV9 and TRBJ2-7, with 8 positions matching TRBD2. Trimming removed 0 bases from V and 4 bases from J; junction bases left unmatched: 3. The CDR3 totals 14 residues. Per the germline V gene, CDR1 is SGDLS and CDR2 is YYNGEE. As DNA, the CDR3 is TGTGCCAGCAGCGTAGCAGGGACTAGTTACGAGCAGTACTTC. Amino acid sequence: CASSVAGTSYEQYF. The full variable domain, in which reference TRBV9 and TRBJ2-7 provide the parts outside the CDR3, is DSGVTQTPKHLITATGQRVTLRCSPRSGDLSVYWYQQSLDQGLQFLIQYYNGEERAKGNILERFSAQQFPDLHSELNLSSLELGDSALYFCASSVAGTSYEQYFGPGTRLTVT.

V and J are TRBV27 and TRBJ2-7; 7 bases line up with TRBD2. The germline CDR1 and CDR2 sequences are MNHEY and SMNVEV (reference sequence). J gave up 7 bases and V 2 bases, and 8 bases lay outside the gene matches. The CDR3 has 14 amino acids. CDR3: CASSLAGELGEQYF. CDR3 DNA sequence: TGTGCCAGCAGTTTAGCGGGGGAATTAGGAGAGCAGTACTTC.

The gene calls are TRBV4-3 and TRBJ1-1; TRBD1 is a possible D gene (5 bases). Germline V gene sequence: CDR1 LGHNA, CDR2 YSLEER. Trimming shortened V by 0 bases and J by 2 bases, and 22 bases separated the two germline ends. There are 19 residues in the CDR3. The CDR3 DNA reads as TGCGCCAGCAGCCAAGACCCCAGGGTGCCGGGGACGGGAAACACTGAAGCTTTCTTT. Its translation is CASSQDPRVPGTGNTEAFF.

The CDR3 region is CASSPIQETQYF. In DNA form, the CDR3 reads TGTGCCAGCAGCCCCATCCAAGAGACCCAGTACTTC. This rearrangement joins TRBV7-9 to TRBJ2-5; D is undetermined. CDR1 is SEHNR, CDR2 FQNEAQ, per germline (reference sequence). The CDR3 runs 12 residues. V gave up 5 bases and J gave up 1 base, with 5 bases separating them.

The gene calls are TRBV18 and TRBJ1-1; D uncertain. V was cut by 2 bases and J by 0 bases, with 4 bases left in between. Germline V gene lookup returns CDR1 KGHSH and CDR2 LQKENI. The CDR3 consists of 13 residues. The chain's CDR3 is CASSPVLNTEAFF. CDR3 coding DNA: TGTGCCAGCTCACCAGTCTTGAACACTGAAGCTTTCTTT.

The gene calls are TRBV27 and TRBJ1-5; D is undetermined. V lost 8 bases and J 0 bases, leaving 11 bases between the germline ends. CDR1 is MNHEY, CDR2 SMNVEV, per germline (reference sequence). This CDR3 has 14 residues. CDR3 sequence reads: CASGESDSNQPQHF. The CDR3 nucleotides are TGTGCCAGCGGGGAGTCGGATAGCAATCAGCCCCAGCATTTT.

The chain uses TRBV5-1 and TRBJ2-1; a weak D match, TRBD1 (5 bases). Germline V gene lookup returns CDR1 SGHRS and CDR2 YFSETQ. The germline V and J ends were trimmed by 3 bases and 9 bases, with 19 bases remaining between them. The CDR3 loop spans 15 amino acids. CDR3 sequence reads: CASSSDSAAYGEQFF. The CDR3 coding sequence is TGCGCCAGCAGCTCCGACAGTGCCGCCTACGGTGAGCAGTTCTTC.

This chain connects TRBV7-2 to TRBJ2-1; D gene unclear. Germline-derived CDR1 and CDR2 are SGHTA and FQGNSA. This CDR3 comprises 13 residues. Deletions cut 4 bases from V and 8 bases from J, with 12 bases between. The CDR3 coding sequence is TGTGCCAGCAGCTCCGACACGTTGGATGAGCAGTTCTTC. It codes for CASSSDTLDEQFF.

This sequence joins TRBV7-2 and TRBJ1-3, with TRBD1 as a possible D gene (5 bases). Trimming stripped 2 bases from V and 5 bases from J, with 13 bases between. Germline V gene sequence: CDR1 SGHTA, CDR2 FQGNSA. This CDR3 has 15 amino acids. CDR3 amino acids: CASSLSPGLRNTIYF. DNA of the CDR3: TGTGCCAGCAGCTTATCCCCAGGGCTTAGAAACACCATATATTTT. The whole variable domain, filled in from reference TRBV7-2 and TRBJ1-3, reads GAGVSQSPSNKVTEKGKDVELRCDPISGHTALYWYRQSLGQGLEFLIYFQGNSAPDKSGLPSDRFSAERTGGSVSTLTIQRTQQEDSAVYLCASSLSPGLRNTIYFGEGSWLTVV.

The CDR3 protein is CASSLDLGVADNEQFF. In DNA form, the CDR3 reads TGTGCCAGCAGCTTAGATTTGGGGGTAGCGGACAATGAGCAGTTCTTC. The rearrangement joins TRBV7-2 to TRBJ2-1; tentative D call: TRBD2 (6 bases). Germline CDR1 SGHTA, CDR2 FQGNSA. Between the trimmed V and J ends, which lost 1 base and 5 bases, there was a span of 15 bases. The CDR3 is 16 residues long.

The CDR3 sequence is CASSFRDSSTDTQYF. For the CDR3, the DNA is TGCGCCAGCAGCTTCCGGGACTCGTCAACAGATACGCAGTATTTT. This chain links TRBV5-1 with TRBJ2-3; D possibly corresponds to TRBD2 (6 bases). This CDR3 has 15 residues. The V end was cut by 2 bases, the J end by 3 bases, with 13 bases between. CDR1 SGHRS and CDR2 YFSETQ come from the germline V gene.

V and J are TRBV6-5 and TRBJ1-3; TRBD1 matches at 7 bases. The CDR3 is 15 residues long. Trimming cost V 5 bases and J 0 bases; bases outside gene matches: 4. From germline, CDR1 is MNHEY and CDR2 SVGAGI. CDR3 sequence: CASSQGGGSGNTIYF. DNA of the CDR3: TGTGCCAGCAGTCAAGGGGGCGGCTCTGGAAACACCATATATTTT.

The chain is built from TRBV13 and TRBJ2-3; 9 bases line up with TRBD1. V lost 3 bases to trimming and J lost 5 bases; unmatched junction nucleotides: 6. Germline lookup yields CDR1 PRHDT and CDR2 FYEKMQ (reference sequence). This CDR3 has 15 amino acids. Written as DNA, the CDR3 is TGTGCCAGCAGCTTCGGGACAGGGAGGAGAGATACGCAGTATTTT. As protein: CASSFGTGRRDTQYF. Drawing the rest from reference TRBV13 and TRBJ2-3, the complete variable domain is AAGVIQSPRHLIKEKRETATLKCYPIPRHDTVYWYQQGPGQDPQFLISFYEKMQSDKGSIPDRFSAQQFSDYHSELNMSSLELGDSALYFCASSFGTGRRDTQYFGPGTRLTVL.

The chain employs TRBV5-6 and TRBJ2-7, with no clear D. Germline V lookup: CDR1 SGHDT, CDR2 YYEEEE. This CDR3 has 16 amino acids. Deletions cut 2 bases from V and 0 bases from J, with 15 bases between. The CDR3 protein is CASSLSPHEVSYEQYF. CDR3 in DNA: TGTGCCAGCAGCTTATCTCCCCATGAAGTCTCCTACGAGCAGTACTTC.

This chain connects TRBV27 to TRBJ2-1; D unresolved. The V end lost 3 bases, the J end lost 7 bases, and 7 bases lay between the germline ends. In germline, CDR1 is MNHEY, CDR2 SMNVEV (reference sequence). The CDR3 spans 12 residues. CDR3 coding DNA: TGTGCCAGCAGTTTGACTCGAAATGAGCAGTTCTTC. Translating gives CASSLTRNEQFF.